This T cell receptor (beta chain) emerged from a study of T-cell memory formation after mild COVID-19. Whole-study results and caveats: The study detected some responding clones in pre-infection memory, suggesting cross-reactive memory joined.

Trimming shortened V by 5 bases and J by 2 bases, and 7 bases separated the two germline ends. This CDR3 spans 12 amino acids. Germline V lookup: CDR1 SGHVS, CDR2 FQNEAQ. Employing constant-segment primers, 5'RACE generated TCR alpha and TCR beta cDNA libraries bearing sample barcodes and UMIs. TCRdb re-analysed the 5' RACE reads in MiXCR, keeping a single row per CDR3 protein. This table has 580,000 or so distinct CDR3 sequences, approximately 15% appearing once. Notes on this clonotype: What it recognizes is unknown.

The source of this sequence is an adult woman who had mild COVID-19 (a few samples of this study predate the infection). Cell type and time point are not known. The sample was PBMCs or a T cell subset sorted from them (not recorded which). This rearrangement joins TRBV7-8 to TRBJ2-7; D gene ambiguous. The CDR3 DNA reads TGTGCCAGCAGCCCGTCGACCTACGAGCAGTACTTC. It encodes CASSPSTYEQYF. The full variable domain, its missing parts supplied by reference TRBV7-8 and TRBJ2-7, is GAGVSQSPRYKVAKRGQDVALRCDPISGHVSLFWYQQALGQGPEFLTYFQNEAQLDKSGLPSDRFFAERPEGSVSTLKIQRTQQEDSAVYLCASSPSTYEQYFGPGTRLTVT.